This T cell receptor beta chain derives from a study of cytomegalovirus exposure and HLA in healthy donors. Healthy bone marrow donors made up the cohort. Vbeta (60) and Jbeta (13) primers were used in the PCR. Using immunoSEQ multiplex PCR, the repertoire was profiled, and TCRdb retains in-frame clones only, with some absent. The sample records about 120,000 clones, more than 65% being singletons. Study-wide points: Across donors, presence/absence analyses took sequencing depth to be roughly uniform.

Concerning this clone itself: Antigen specificity is unknown.

The specimen was PBMCs. This sequence originates from a woman aged 18-30 years in good health and CMV-seronegative.

CDR3 protein: CASSDSPYTGSYGYTF. CDR3 nucleotides: TGTGCCAGCAGTGACTCGCCATACACAGGGTCCTATGGCTACACCTTC. V and J are TRBV6-4 and TRBJ1-2; possibly TRBD1 for D (6 bases). Germline CDR1 is MRHNA and CDR2 is SNTAGT. This CDR3 is 16 amino acids long. The V gene lost 0 bases and the J gene lost 4 bases, with 15 bases spanning the gap.